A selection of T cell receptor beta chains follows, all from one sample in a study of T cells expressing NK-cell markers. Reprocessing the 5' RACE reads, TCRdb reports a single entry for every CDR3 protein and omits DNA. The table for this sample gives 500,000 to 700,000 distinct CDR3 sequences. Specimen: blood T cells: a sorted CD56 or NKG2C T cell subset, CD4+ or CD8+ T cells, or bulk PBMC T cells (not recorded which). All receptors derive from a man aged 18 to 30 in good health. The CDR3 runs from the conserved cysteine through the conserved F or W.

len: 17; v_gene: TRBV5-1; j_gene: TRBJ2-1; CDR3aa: CASSLVVHPVTYNEQFF
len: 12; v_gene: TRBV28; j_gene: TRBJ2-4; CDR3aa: CASTRDKNIQYF
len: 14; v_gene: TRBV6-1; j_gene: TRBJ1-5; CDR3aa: CASRVRQNNQPQHF
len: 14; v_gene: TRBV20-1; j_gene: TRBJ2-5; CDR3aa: CSAAVQSHQETQYF
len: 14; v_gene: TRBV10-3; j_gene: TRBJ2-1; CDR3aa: CAISESTGANEQFF
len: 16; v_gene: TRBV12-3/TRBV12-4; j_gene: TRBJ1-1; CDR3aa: CASSLAPVVPDTEAFF
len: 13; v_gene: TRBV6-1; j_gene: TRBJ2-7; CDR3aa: CASKAGGSNEQYF
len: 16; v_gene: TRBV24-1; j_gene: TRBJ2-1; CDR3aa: CATSDARGAGYNEQFF
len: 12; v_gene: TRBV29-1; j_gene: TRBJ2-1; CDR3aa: CSDLAGGSEQFF
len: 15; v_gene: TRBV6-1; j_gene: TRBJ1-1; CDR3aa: CASSRGTTAGTEAFF
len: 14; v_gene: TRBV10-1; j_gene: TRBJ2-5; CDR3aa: CASSRDRVQETQYF
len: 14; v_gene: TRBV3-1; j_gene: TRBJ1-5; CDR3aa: CASSRGQEYQPQHF
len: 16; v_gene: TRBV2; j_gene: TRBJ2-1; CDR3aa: CASSEAATGVKNEQFF
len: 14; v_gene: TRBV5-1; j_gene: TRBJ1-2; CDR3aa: CASSREQGPYGYTF
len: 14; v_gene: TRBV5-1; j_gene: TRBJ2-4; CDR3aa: CASRGGQGAVIQYF
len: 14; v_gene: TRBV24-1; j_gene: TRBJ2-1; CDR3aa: CATSDPWVRNEQFF
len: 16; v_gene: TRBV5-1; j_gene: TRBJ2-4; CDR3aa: CASSLEAGLAKNIQYF
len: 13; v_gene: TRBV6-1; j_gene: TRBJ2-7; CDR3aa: CASRGQDSYEQYF
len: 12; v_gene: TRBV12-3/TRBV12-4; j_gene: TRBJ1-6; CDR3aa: CASSFVNSPLHF
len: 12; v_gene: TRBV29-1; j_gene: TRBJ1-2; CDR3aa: CSVDGRVRGYTF
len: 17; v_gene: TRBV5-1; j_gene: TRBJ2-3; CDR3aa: CASSPPGLAGNRDTQYF
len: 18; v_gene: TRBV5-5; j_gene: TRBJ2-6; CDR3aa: CASSWGDRGISGANVLTF
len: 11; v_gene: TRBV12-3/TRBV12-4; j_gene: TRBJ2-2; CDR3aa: CASNQGGELFF
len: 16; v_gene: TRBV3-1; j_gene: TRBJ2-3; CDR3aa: CASSQDGLTTTDTQYF
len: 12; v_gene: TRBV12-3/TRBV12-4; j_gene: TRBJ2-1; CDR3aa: CASSFQSSRRFF
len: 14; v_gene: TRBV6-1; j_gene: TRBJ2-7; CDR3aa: CASREDGDRYEQYF
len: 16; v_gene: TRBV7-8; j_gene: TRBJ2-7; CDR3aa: CASSLAPTGPHYEQYF
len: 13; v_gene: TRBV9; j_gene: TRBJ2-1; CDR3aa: CASSPRGVHEQFF
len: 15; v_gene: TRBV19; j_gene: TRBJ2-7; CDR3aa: CASSVSGTGVYEQYF
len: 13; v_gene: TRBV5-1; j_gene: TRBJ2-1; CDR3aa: CASRGGEVNEQFF
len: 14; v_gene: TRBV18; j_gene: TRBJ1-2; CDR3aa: CASSPPDYDYGYTF
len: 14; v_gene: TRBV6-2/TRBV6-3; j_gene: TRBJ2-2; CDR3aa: CASRLQGQAGELFF
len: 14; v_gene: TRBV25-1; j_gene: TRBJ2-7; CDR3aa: CASSEGAAGGEQYF
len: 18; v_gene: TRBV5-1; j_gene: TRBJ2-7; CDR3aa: CASTGGASGRTVSYEQYF
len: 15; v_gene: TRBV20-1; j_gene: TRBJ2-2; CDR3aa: CSATGLAGGTGELFF
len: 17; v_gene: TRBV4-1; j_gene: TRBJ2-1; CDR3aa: CASSQDLGPAGSNEQFF
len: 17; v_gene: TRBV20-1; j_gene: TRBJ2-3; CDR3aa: CSAGEQWSGLGRGTQYF
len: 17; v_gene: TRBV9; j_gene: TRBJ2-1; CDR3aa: CASSVAAGESSYNEQFF
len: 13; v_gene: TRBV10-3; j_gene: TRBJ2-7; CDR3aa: CATGLAGSYEQYF
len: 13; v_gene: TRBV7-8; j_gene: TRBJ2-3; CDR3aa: CASRQAGSLTQYF
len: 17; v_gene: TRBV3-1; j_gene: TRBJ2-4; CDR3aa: CASSHTGANIAKNIQYF
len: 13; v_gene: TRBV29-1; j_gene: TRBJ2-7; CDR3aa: CSPVSGQGHEQYF
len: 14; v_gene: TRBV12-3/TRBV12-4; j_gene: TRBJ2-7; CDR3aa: CASRGTGGPGEQYF
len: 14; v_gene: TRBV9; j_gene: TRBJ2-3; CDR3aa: CASSPETRGNTQYF
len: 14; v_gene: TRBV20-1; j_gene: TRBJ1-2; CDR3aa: CSARALDGNYGYTF
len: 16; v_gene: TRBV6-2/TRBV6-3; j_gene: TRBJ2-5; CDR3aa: CASSSDTTGIQETQYF
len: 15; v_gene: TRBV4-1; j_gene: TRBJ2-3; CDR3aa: CASSPQEDYTDTQYF
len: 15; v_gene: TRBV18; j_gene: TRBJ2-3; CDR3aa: CASSPRDRSTDTQYF
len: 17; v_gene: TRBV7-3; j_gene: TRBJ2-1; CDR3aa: CASSSGLAGGDYNEQFF
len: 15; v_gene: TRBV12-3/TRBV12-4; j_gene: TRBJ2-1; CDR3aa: CASYFRQNLYNEQFF
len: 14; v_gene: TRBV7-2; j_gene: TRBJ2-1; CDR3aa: CASSTRTADNEQFF